This T cell receptor (beta chain) was observed in a study of control samples from healthy donors and cancer patients. Assay: immunoSEQ multiplex PCR; the TCRdb copy retains only in-frame clones and omits some. The data show more than 20,000 clones, approximately 83% seen once. The CDR3 is made up of 15 amino acids. V was cut by 1 base and J by 4 bases, with 11 bases left in between. Germline loops: CDR1 SGHTA, CDR2 FQGNSA. The sample taken for sequencing was PBMCs. The J gene is TRBJ1-3, the V gene TRBV7-2; D call uncertain. This clonotype was sampled from a man in his 60s with head and neck cancer. The CDR3 DNA reads TGTGCCAGCAGCTTAGGGGCAGCAGCCGGAAACACCATATATTTT. Amino acid sequence: CASSLGAAAGNTIYF.